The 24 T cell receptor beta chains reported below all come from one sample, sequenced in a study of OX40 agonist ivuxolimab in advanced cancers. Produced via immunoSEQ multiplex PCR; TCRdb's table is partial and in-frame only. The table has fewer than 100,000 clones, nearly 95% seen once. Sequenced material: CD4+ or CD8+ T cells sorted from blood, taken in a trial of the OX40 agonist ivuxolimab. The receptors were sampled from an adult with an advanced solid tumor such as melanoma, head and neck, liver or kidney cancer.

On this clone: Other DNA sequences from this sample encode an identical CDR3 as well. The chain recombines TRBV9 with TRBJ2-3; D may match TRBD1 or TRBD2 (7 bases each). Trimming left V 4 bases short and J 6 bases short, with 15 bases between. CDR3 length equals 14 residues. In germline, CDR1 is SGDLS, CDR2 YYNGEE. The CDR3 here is CASSPGGGPDTQYF. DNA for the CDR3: TGTGCCAGCAGCCCAGGGGGGGGGCCCGATACGCAGTATTTT.

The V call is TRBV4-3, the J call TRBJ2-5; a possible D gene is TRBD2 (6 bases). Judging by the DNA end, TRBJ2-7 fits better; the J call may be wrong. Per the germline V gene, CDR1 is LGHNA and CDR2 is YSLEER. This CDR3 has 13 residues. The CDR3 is CASSQEAGYEQYF. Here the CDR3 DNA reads TGCGCCAGCAGCCAAGAAGCGGGCTACGAGCAGTACTTC.

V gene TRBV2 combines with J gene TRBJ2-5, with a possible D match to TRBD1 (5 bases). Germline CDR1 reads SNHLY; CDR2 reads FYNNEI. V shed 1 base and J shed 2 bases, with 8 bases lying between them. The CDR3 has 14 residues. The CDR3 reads CASSEVREQETQYF. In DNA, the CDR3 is TGTGCCAGCAGTGAAGTCAGGGAACAAGAGACCCAGTACTTC.

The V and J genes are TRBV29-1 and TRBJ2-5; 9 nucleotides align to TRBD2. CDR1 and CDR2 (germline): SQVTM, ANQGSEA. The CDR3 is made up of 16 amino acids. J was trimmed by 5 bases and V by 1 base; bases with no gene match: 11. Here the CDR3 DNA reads TGCAGCGTTGAAGGGGGGGGACTAGCCGTCCGGGAGACCCAGTACTTC. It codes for CSVEGGGLAVRETQYF.

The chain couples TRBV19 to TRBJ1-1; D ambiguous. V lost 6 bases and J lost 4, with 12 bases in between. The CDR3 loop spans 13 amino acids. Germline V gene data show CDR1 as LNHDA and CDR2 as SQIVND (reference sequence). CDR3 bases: TGTGCCAGTAGCGTATCCCCGGGCACTGAAGCTTTCTTT. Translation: CASSVSPGTEAFF.

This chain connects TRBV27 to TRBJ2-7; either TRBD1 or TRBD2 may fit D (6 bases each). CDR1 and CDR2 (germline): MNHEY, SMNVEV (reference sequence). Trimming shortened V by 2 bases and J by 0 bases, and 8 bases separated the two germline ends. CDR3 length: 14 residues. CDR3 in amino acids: CASSLRGLSYEQYF. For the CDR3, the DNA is TGTGCCAGCAGTTTACGGGGGCTCTCCTACGAGCAGTACTTC.

CDR3 nucleotide sequence: TGTGCCAGTAGTATATCGAGCCGGACTGTTATCTCTGGGGCCAACGTCCTGACTTTC. This sequence encodes CASSISSRTVISGANVLTF. The J gene is TRBJ2-6, the V gene TRBV19, with D perhaps matching TRBD2 (5 bases). Trimming shortened V by 2 bases and J by 0 bases, and 17 bases separated the two germline ends. The CDR3 loop spans 19 amino acids. The germline V gene encodes CDR1 LNHDA and CDR2 SQIVND (reference sequence).

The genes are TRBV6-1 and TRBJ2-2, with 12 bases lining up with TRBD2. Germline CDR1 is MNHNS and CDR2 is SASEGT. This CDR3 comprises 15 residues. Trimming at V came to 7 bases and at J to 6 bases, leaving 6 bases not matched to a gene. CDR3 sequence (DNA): TGTGCCAGCATAAGGACTAGCGGGGAGTCCGGGGAGCTGTTTTTT. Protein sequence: CASIRTSGESGELFF.

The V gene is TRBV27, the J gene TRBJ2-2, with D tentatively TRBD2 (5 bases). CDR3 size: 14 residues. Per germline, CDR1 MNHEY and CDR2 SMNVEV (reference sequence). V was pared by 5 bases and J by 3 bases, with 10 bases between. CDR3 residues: CASSLGAYTGELFF. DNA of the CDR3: TGTGCCAGCAGTCTGGGAGCCTACACCGGGGAGCTGTTTTTT.

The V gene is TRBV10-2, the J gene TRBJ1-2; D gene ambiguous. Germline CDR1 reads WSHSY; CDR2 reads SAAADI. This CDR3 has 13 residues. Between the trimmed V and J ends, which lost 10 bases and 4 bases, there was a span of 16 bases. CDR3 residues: CATIPGVGYGYTF. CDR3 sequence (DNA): TGCGCCACCATACCCGGGGTTGGCTATGGCTACACCTTC.

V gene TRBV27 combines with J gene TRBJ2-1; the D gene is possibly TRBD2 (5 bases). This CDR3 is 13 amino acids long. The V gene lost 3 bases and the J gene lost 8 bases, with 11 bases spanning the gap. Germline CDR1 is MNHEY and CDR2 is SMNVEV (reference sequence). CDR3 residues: CASSFKLRDEQFF. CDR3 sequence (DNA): TGTGCCAGCAGTTTCAAGCTGCGGGATGAGCAGTTCTTC.

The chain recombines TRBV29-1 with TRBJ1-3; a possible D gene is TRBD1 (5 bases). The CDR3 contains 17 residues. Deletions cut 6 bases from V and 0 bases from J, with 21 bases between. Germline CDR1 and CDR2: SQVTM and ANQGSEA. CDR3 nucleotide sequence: TGCAGCGTAGACGAACGGGGGGATCGGGGCTCTGGAAACACCATATATTTT. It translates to CSVDERGDRGSGNTIYF.

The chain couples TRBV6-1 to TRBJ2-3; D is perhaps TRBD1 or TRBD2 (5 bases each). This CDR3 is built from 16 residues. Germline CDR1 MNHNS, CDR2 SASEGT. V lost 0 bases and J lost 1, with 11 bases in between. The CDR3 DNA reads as TGTGCCAGCAGTGAAGCGTGGGGACCGGGCACAGATACGCAGTATTTT. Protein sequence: CASSEAWGPGTDTQYF.

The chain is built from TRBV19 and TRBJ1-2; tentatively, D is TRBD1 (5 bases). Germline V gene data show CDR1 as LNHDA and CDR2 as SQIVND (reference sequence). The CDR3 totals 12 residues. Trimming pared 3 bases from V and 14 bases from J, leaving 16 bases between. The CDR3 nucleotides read TGTGCCAGTAGTATGACGACCACCGGGGGTACCTTC. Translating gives CASSMTTTGGTF.

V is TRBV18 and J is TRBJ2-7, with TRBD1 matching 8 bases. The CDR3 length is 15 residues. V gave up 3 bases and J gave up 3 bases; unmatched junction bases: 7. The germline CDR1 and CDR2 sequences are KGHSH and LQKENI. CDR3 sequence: CASSPPGGRDYEQYF. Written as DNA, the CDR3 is TGTGCCAGCTCACCCCCAGGGGGCAGAGACTACGAGCAGTACTTC.

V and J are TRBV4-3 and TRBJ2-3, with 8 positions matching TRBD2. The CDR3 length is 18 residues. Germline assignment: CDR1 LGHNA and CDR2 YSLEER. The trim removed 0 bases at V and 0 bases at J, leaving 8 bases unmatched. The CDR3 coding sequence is TGCGCCAGCAGCCAAGATAAAGAAGCGGGGGCTAGCACAGATACGCAGTATTTT. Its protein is CASSQDKEAGASTDTQYF.

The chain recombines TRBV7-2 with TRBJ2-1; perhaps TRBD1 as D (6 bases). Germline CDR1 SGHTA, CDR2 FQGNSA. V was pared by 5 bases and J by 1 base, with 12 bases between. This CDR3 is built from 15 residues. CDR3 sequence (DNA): TGTGCCAGCAGCCAACAGGGTAAGTCCTACAATGAGCAGTTCTTC. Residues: CASSQQGKSYNEQFF.

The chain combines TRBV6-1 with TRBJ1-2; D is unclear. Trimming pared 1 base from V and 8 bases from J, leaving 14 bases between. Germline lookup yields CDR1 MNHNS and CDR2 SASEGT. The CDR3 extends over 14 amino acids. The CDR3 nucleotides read TGTGCCAGCAGTGAAGATCCCAAAATAGTCGGCTACACCTTC. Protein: CASSEDPKIVGYTF.

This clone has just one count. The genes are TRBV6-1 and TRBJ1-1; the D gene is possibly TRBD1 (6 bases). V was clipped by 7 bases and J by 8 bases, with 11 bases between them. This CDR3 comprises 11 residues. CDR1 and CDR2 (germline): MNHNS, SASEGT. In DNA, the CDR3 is TGTGCCAGCACCTTTACAGGGGAAGCTTTCTTT. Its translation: CASTFTGEAFF.

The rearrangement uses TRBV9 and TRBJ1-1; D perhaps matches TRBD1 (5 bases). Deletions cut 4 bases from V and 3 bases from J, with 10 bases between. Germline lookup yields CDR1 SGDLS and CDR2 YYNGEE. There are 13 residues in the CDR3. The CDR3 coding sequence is TGTGCCAGCAGCACTCCAGGGTACACTGAAGCTTTCTTT. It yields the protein CASSTPGYTEAFF. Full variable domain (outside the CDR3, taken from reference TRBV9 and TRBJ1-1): DSGVTQTPKHLITATGQRVTLRCSPRSGDLSVYWYQQSLDQGLQFLIQYYNGEERAKGNILERFSAQQFPDLHSELNLSSLELGDSALYFCASSTPGYTEAFFGQGTRLTVV.

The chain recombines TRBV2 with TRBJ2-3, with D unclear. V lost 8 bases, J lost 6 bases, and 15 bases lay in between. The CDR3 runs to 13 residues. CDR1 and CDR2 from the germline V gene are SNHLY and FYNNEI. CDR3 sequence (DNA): TGTGCCAGCCTACACCCGCTTGCGGATACGCAGTATTTT. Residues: CASLHPLADTQYF.

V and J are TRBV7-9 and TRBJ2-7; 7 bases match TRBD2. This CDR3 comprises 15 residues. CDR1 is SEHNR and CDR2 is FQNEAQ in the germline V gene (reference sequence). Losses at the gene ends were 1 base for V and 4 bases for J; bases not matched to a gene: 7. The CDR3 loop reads CASSLGPGEGYEQYF. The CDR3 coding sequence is TGTGCCAGCAGCTTAGGGCCCGGGGAGGGTTACGAGCAGTACTTC.

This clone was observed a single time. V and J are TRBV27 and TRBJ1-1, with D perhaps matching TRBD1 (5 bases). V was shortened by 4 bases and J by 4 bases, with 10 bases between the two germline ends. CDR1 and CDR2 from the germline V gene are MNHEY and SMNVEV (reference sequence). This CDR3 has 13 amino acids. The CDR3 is CASSSGTFTEAFF. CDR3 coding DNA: TGTGCCAGCAGTTCCGGGACTTTCACTGAAGCTTTCTTT.

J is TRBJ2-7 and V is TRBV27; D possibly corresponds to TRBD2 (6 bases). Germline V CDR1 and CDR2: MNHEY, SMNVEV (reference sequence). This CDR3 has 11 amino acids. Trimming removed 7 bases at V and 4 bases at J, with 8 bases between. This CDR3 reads CASKSGYEQYF. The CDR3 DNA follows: TGTGCCAGCAAAAGCGGGTACGAGCAGTACTTC.